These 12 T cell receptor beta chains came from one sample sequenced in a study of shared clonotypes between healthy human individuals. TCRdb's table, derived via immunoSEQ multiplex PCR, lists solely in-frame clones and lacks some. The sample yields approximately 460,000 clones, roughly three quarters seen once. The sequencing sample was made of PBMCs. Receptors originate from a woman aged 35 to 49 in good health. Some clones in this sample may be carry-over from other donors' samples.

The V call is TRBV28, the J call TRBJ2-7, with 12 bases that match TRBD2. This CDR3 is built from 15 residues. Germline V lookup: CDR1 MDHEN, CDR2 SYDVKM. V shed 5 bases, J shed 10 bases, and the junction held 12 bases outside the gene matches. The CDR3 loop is CASSRGSLAGGNQYF. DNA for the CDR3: TGTGCCAGCAGTAGGGGGTCACTAGCGGGAGGAAATCAGTACTTC.

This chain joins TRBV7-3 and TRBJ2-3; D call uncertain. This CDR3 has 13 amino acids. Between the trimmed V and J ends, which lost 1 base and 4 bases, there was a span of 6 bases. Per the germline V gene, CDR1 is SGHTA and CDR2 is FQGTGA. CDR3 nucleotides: TGTGCCAGCAGCTTAATAGGAGCAGATACGCAGTATTTT. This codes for CASSLIGADTQYF.

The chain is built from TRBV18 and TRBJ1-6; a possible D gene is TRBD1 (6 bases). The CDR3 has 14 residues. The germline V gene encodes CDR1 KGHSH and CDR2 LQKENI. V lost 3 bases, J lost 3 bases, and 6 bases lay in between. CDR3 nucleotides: TGTGCCAGCTCACCGGACAGCTATAATTCACCCCTCCACTTT. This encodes CASSPDSYNSPLHF.

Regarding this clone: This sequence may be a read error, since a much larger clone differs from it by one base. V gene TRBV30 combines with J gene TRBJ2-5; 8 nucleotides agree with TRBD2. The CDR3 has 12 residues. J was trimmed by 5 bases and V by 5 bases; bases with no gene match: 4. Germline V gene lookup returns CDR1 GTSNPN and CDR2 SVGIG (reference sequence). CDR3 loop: CAWEGGGETQYF. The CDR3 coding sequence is TGTGCCTGGGAAGGCGGGGGGGAGACCCAGTACTTC. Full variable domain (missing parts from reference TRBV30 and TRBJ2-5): SQTIHQWPATLVQPVGSPLSLECTVEGTSNPNLYWYRQAAGRGLQLLFYSVGIGQISSEVPQNLSASRPQDRQFILSSKKLLLSDSGFYLCAWEGGGETQYFGPGTRLLVL.

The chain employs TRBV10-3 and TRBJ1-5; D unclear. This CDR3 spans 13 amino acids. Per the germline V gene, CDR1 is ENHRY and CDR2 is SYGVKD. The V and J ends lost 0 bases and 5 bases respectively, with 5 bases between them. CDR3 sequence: CAISESDDQPQHF. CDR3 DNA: TGTGCCATCAGTGAGTCAGACGATCAGCCCCAGCATTTT.

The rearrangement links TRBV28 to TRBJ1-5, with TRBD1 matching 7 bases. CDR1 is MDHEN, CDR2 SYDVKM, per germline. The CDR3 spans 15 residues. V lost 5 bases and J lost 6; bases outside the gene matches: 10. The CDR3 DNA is TGTGCCAGCAGTACCGGGCAGGGGGGGGGTCAGCCCCAGCATTTT. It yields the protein CASSTGQGGGQPQHF. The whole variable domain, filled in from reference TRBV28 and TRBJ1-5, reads DVKVTQSSRYLVKRTGEKVFLECVQDMDHENMFWYRQDPGLGLRLIYFSYDVKMKEKGDIPEGYSVSREKKERFSLILESASTNQTSMYLCASSTGQGGGQPQHFGDGTRLSIL.

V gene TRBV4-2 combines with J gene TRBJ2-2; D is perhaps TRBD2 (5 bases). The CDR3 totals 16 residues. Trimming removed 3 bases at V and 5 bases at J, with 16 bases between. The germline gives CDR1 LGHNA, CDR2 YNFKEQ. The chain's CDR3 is CASSQAGPGGTGELFF. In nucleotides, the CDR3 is TGTGCCAGCAGCCAGGCCGGGCCGGGCGGGACCGGGGAGCTGTTTTTT.

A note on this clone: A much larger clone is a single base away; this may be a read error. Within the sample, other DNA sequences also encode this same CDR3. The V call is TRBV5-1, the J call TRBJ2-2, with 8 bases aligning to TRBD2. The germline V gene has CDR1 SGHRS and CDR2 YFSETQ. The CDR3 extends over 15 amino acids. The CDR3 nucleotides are TGCGCTAGCCAGCCCTGGACTAGCCGGGGCGGGGAGCTGTTTTTT. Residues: CASQPWTSRGGELFF.

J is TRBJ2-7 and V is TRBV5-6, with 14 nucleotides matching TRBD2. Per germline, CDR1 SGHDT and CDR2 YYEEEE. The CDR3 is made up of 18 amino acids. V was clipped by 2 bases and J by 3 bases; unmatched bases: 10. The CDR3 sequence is CASSFYYGTSGSFYEQYF. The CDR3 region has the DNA TGTGCCAGCAGCTTCTACTACGGGACTAGCGGGAGTTTCTACGAGCAGTACTTC.

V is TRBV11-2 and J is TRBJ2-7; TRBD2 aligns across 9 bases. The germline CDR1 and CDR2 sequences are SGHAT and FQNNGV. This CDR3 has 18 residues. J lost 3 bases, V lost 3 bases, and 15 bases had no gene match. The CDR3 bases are TGTGCCAGCAGCTTGGAATGGGGCGGGAGGGCCCTACACTACGAGCAGTACTTC. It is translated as CASSLEWGGRALHYEQYF.

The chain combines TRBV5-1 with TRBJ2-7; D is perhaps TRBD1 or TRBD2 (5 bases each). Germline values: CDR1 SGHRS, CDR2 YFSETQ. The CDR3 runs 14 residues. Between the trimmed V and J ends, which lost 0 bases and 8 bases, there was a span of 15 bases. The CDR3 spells CASSLAGLFTQQYF. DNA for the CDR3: TGCGCCAGCAGCTTGGCGGGGCTCTTTACACAGCAGTACTTC.

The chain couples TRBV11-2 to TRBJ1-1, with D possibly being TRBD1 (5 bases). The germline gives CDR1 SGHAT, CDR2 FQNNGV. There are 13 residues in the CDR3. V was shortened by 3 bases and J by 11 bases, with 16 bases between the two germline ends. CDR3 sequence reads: CASSLRLGGWAFF. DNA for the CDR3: TGTGCCAGCAGCTTGAGATTGGGGGGTTGGGCTTTCTTT.